This TCR beta chain was captured in a study of blood T cell repertoires in COVID-19. Study-wide background: From T cells, B-cell-depleted T cells, or PBMCs came the material, which was cDNA or gDNA.

The germline V gene has CDR1 LGHDT and CDR2 YNNKEL (reference sequence). V gave up 0 bases and J gave up 3 bases, with 9 bases separating them. The CDR3 has 15 residues. Only in-frame clones appear in the TCRdb table, and some are missing; sequencing was by immunoSEQ multiplex PCR. The sample carries 85,000 to 120,000 clones, roughly 85% recorded once. The sequence was obtained from a middle-aged man with active COVID-19. Material for sequencing was peripheral blood. The chain recombines TRBV3-1 (or the pseudogene TRBV3-2) with TRBJ2-1; no clear D gene. CDR3: CASSQESVIYNEQFF. The DNA for the CDR3 is TGTGCCAGCAGCCAAGAAAGCGTGATCTACAATGAGCAGTTCTTC.